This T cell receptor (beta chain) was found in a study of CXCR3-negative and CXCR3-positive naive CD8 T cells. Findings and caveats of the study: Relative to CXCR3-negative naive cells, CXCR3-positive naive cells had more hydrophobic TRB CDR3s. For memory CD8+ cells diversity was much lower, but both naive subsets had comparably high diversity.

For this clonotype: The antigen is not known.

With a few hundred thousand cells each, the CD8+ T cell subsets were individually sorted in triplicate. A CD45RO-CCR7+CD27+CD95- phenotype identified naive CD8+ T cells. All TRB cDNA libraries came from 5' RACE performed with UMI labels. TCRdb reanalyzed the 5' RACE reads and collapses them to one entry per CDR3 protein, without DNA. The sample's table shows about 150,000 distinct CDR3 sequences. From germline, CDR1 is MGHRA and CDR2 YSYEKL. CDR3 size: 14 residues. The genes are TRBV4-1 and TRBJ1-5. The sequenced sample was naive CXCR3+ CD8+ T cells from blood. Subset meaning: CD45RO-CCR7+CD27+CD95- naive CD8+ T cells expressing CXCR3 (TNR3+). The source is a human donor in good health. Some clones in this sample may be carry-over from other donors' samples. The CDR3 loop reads CASSQVGGNQPQHF.